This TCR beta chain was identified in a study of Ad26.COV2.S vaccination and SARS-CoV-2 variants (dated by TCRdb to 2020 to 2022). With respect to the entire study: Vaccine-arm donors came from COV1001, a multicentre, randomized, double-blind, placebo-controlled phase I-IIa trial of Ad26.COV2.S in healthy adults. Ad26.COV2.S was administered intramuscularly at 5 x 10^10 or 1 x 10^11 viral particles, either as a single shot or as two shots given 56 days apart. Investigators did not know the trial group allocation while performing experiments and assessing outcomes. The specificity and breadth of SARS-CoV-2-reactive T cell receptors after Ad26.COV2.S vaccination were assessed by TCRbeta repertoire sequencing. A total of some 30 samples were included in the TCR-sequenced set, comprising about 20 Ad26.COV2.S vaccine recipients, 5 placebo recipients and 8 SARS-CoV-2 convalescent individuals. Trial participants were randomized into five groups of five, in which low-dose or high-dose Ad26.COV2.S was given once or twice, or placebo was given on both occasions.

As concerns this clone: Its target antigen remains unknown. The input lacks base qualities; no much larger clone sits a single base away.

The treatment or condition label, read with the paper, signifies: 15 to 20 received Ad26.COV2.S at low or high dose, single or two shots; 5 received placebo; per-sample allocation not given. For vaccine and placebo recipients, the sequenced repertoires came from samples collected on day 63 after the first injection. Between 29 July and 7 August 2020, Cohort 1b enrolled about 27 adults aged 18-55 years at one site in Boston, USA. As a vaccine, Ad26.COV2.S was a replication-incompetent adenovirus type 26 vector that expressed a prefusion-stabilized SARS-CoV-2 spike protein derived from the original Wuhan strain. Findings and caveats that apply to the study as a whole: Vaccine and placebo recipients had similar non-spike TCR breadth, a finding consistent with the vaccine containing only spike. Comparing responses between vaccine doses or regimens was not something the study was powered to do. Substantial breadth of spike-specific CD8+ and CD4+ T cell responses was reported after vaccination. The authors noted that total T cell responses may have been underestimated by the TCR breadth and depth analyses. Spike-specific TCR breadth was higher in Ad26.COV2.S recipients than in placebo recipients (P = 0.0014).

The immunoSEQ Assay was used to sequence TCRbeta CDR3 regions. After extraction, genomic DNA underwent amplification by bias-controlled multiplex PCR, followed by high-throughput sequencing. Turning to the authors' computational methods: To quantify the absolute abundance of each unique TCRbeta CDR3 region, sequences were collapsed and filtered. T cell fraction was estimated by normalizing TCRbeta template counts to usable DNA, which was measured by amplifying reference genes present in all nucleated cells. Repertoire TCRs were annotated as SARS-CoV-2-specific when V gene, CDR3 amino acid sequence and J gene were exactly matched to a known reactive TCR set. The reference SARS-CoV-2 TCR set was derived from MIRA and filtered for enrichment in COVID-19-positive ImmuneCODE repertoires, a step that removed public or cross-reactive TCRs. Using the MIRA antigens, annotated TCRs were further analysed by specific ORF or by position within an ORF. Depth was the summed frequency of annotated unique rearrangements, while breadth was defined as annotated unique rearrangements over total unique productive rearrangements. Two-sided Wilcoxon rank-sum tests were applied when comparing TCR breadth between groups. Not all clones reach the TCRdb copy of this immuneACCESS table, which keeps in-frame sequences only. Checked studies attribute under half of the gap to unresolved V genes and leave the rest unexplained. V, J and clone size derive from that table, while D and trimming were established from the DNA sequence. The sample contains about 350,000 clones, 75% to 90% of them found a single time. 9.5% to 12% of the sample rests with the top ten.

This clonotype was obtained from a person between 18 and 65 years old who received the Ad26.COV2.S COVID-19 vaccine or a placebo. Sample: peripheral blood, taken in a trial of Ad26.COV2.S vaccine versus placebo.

The sequence in DNA is TGTGCCAGCGGGACACCGAACACCGGGGAGCTGTTTTTT. Its product reads: CASGTPNTGELFF. This receptor chain uses TRBV28 and TRBJ2-2; tentative D gene TRBD1, with 6 bases matching. The germline V gene yields MDHEN for CDR1 and SYDVKM for CDR2. The junction carries 7 bases between V and J, which are trimmed by 8 bases and 0 bases respectively. From cysteine to phenylalanine, the CDR3 is 13 amino acids long. CDR3 DNA only is kept here, 39 bases in frame from base 1. With all but the CDR3 taken from the reference TRBV28 and TRBJ2-2 genes, the full variable domain is: DVKVTQSSRYLVKRTGEKVFLECVQDMDHENMFWYRQDPGLGLRLIYFSYDVKMKEKGDIPEGYSVSREKKERFSLILESASTNQTSMYLCASGTPNTGELFFGEGSRLTVL.